The entry below gives a single T cell receptor (beta chain) sequence along with its context. Its target antigen remains unknown. No much larger clone exists at a distance of one base, and base qualities are not known. The study tested focal radiation therapy combined with CTLA-4 blockade (ipilimumab) in patients with chemo-refractory metastatic non-small-cell lung cancer. CDR1 and CDR2 were assigned from the germline V gene (reference sequence) as SGHAT and FQDESV. The CDR3 starts with the cysteine, ends with the phenylalanine, and has 14 residues. The only DNA kept is the CDR3, 42 bases in frame from the first base. Relative to germline, V is 1 base shorter and J is 4 bases shorter, with 9 bases between their ends. The library was built by means of the immunoSEQ multiplex PCR assay. TCRdb's version of the immuneACCESS table is confined to in-frame rearrangements and falls short of the full clone set. An unresolved V gene accounts for under half of the shortfall where checked; the remainder is of unknown origin. For this sample there are more than 65,000 clones; about four fifths appear just once. The top ten clonotypes cover more than 0.65% of the sample.

This specimen comes from a study of radiotherapy plus CTLA-4 blockade in lung cancer (dated by TCRdb to about 2018). The study in broad terms: Among enrolled patients, around 20% had an objective response and 30% to 40% reached disease control. General conclusions and limits of the study: After treatment with radiotherapy and ipilimumab, TCR clones that came from tumors expanded in the peripheral blood. The strongest predictors of response were reported to be early dynamic shifts in blood T cell clones along with a rise in serum interferon-beta following radiation.

The TCR comes from a human donor with non-small cell lung cancer who had stable disease on radiotherapy plus ipilimumab. In this chain, TRBV11-1 is recombined with TRBJ2-3, with a tentative D gene TRBD1 over 6 matching bases. The sequencing here drew on peripheral blood, taken from a patient treated with radiotherapy plus ipilimumab. CDR3 protein: CASSLGTGSDTQYF. The nucleotides are TGTGCCAGCAGCTTAGGCACAGGGTCAGATACGCAGTATTTT.